These 10 T cell receptor beta chains were all obtained from the same sample, sequenced in a study of post-analysis software for immune sequencing data. General observations from the study: Four or five TRBV segments (TRBV5-6, TRBV5-1 and TRBV20-1 among them) occurred more frequently in patients than in controls.

Presence of unique molecular identifiers characterized the TCR beta cDNA libraries. TCRdb passed the PCR reads through MiXCR, listing each CDR3 protein once. Of roughly 540,000 distinct CDR3 sequences listed, roughly 34% were seen once; the top ten hold 5% to 6%. These receptors have no known antigen. The sample comprised blood. The origin of the receptors is a girl aged 2 to 17 with multiple sclerosis.

This clonotype occurred a few times. The V call is TRBV7-9, the J call TRBJ1-1; unclear D gene. Germline values: CDR1 SEHNR, CDR2 FQNEAQ (reference sequence). The CDR3 runs to 14 residues. Trimming removed 4 bases at V and 3 bases at J, with 12 bases between. CDR3 sequence (DNA): TGTGCCAGCAGCTCCAAACCGGTCTACACTGAAGCTTTCTTT. It yields the protein CASSSKPVYTEAFF.

In its sample, this clonotype was seen a few times. The chain combines TRBV7-2 with TRBJ2-5; no clear D gene. The CDR3 runs 14 residues. V lost 0 bases to trimming and J lost 5 bases, with 10 bases between them. Germline V gives CDR1 SGHTA, CDR2 FQGNSA. The CDR3 DNA follows: TGTGCCAGCAGCTTAGCTCCCGGCAGGGAGACCCAGTACTTC. Translating it yields CASSLAPGRETQYF.

The chain carries TRBV28 and TRBJ2-5, with 10 positions matching TRBD2. The CDR3 spans 15 residues. Trimming cost V 5 bases and J 4 bases; bases outside gene matches: 7. The germline V gene encodes CDR1 MDHEN and CDR2 SYDVKM. CDR3 residues: CASSTTAGGLETQYF. The CDR3 bases are TGTGCCAGCAGTACAACAGCGGGGGGGCTAGAGACCCAGTACTTC.

For the CDR3, the DNA is TGCGCCAGCAGCTTGGAAATTTGGGGACAGGGTTTGCACACTGAAGCTTTCTTT. It yields the protein CASSLEIWGQGLHTEAFF. The rearrangement uses TRBV5-1 and TRBJ1-1; TRBD1 aligns across 9 bases. The germline gives CDR1 SGHRS, CDR2 YFSETQ. CDR3 length: 18 residues. The junction had 12 bases not matched to a gene; V was cut back by 0 bases and J by 3 bases.

This clonotype was seen a few times. This chain joins TRBV25-1 and TRBJ1-1, with 8 nucleotides matching TRBD1. The CDR3 has 13 residues. V lost 7 bases to trimming and J lost 10 bases; unmatched junction nucleotides: 11. CDR1 and CDR2 from the germline V gene are MGHDK and SYGVNS. The CDR3 sequence is CASNDIQGAGAFF. The CDR3 region has the DNA TGTGCCAGCAACGATATCCAGGGGGCGGGAGCTTTCTTT.

The chain links TRBV13 to TRBJ1-2; D uncertain. Trimming pared 0 bases from V and 7 bases from J, leaving 15 bases between. Germline V lookup: CDR1 PRHDT, CDR2 FYEKMQ (reference sequence). This CDR3 spans 15 amino acids. The CDR3 is CASSLGRSESGGYTF. In nucleotides, the CDR3 is TGTGCCAGCAGCTTAGGCCGCTCAGAAAGCGGTGGCTACACCTTC.

A note on this clonotype: One junction end does not reproduce the germline sequence, and a read error may be involved. The rearrangement uses TRBV12-3 or TRBV12-4 and TRBJ2-5; 7 bases are shared with TRBD2. The CDR3 is 11 amino acids. The CDR3, as DNA: TGTGCCAGCACCCGGGGGGAGATCCAGTACTTC. Its translation is CASTRGEIQYF.

The DNA for the CDR3 is TGTGCCAGCAGCCCCGGTATGAGTGAAGCTTTCTTT. It encodes CASSPGMSEAFF. The chain combines TRBV7-9 with TRBJ1-1; D not certain. The CDR3 is 12 residues long. Trimming took off 5 bases at V and 7 bases at J, with 11 bases between the two ends. Germline V gene lookup returns CDR1 SEHNR and CDR2 FQNEAQ (reference sequence).

Only a few counts were recorded for this clonotype. This chain joins TRBV5-1 and TRBJ2-5; D is ambiguous. CDR3 length equals 15 residues. V lost 0 bases and J 5 bases, leaving 14 bases between the germline ends. From germline, CDR1 is SGHRS and CDR2 YFSETQ. DNA of the CDR3: TGCGCCAGCAGCTTGGTTCCACTCGAAGCGGAGACCCAGTACTTC. Its protein is CASSLVPLEAETQYF.

The chain combines TRBV29-1 with TRBJ2-2, with D unresolved. CDR3 length: 13 residues. CDR1 SQVTM and CDR2 ANQGSEA come from the germline V gene. Trimming stripped 5 bases from V and 4 bases from J, with 11 bases between. The CDR3 here is CSVQGLSTGELFF. DNA for the CDR3: TGCAGCGTTCAAGGGCTCAGCACCGGGGAGCTGTTTTTT.